Presented here are 2 T cell receptor beta chains from one specimen sequenced in a study of a mutant IDH1 vaccine in newly diagnosed glioma. Using immunoSEQ multiplex PCR, the repertoire was profiled, and TCRdb retains in-frame clones only, with some absent. The sample consists of 110,000 or so clones, 90% of them appearing once. Their antigens are not known. Indicated time point: week 11, during vaccination. The content of each vaccine dose was 300 ug of mutant IDH1 20-mer peptide, and topical imiquimod accompanied it. The specimen comprised PBMCs, sampled from a glioma patient whose treatment included an IDH1 peptide vaccine. The receptor source for this set is a woman aged 50 to 65 with glioma.

The chain employs TRBV21-1 and TRBJ1-2; the table's D gene call, TRBD1, was not cross checked with the DNA. TRBV21-1 is an annotated pseudogene. There are 15 residues in the CDR3. CDR3 nucleotide sequence: TGTGCCAGCAGCAAATGGTGGACAGAGAACTATGGCTACACCTTC. Protein: CASSKWWTENYGYTF.

Turning to this clone: A junction end diverges from the germline sequence, so it may reflect a read error. DNA of the CDR3: TGTGCTAGCAGCCTTTTAGCGGGTGGGGAAGAGACCCAGTACTTC. This translates into CASSLLAGGEETQYF. The rearrangement links TRBV7-7 to TRBJ2-5, with TRBD2 matching 7 bases. Germline V gene sequence: CDR1 SSHAT, CDR2 FNYEAQ (reference sequence). The CDR3 length is 15 residues.